This is a list of T cell receptor beta chains from one sample in a study of control samples from healthy donors and cancer patients. Using immunoSEQ multiplex PCR, the repertoire was profiled, and TCRdb retains in-frame clones only, with some absent. The sample lists over 110,000 clones; about nine tenths were seen once. Material: blood. The receptors originated from a woman aged 25 to 45 in good health. Each CDR3 is given with its conserved first and last residue. The D gene is left open where the match is weak. Not every row has a clone size; where given, it reads once, few, many or a size class.

len	abundance	v_gene	j_gene	d_gene	CDR3aa	CDR3nt
14	.	TRBV6-5	TRBJ1-6	.	CASTNPGEGSPLHF	TGTGCCAGCACGAACCCGGGGGAAGGTTCACCCCTCCACTTT
13	.	TRBV6-5	TRBJ2-7	.	CASSLAVSYEQYF	TGTGCCAGCAGTCTGGCAGTCTCCTACGAGCAGTACTTC
14	.	TRBV6-6	TRBJ2-1	TRBD2	CASRRLAGGPGKFF	TGTGCCAGCAGGAGACTAGCGGGAGGGCCTGGGAAGTTCTTC
14	.	TRBV6-5	TRBJ2-3	.	CASTRGSPTDTQYF	TGTGCCAGCACCCGAGGCTCCCCCACAGATACGCAGTATTTT
15	.	TRBV2	TRBJ1-2	.	CASSLYHAQGYGYTF	TGTGCCAGCAGCCTTTATCATGCACAGGGCTATGGCTACACCTTC
14	.	TRBV4-1	TRBJ1-4	.	CASSQEGAGEKLFF	TGCGCCAGCAGCCAAGAGGGGGCCGGTGAAAAACTGTTTTTT
15	.	TRBV6-1	TRBJ2-7	.	CASSAANIFSYEQYF	TGTGCCAGCAGTGCAGCCAACATCTTTTCCTACGAGCAGTACTTC
15	.	TRBV25-1	TRBJ2-1	.	CASSESRQYLNEQFF	TGTGCCAGCAGTGAATCACGCCAATACCTGAATGAGCAGTTCTTC
14	.	TRBV2	TRBJ1-2	TRBD1	CASSKGQGNYGYTF	TGTGCCAGCAGTAAGGGACAGGGAAACTATGGCTACACCTTC
15	.	TRBV5-4	TRBJ1-6	TRBD1	CASSLAGTGTSPLHF	TGTGCCAGCAGCTTGGCTGGGACAGGAACTTCACCCCTCCACTTT
14	.	TRBV7-8	TRBJ2-1	TRBD1	CASSRGQVLNEQFF	TGTGCCAGCAGCCGAGGACAGGTGTTGAATGAGCAGTTCTTC
13	.	TRBV10-3	TRBJ1-5	.	CAISEDGYQPQHF	TGTGCCATCAGTGAGGACGGTTATCAGCCCCAGCATTTT
14	.	TRBV6-5	TRBJ2-2	.	CASGGRELGGELFF	TGTGCCAGCGGGGGGCGGGAGCTGGGCGGGGAGCTGTTTTTT
16	.	TRBV7-8	TRBJ2-7	TRBD2	CASSLNHPSGLYEQYF	TGTGCCAGCAGCCTAAACCATCCTAGCGGACTGTACGAGCAGTACTTC
14	.	TRBV3-1/TRBV3-2	TRBJ1-1	.	CASSRGQPRTEAFF	TGTGCCAGCAGCCGAGGACAACCCCGTACTGAAGCTTTCTTT
15	.	TRBV10-2	TRBJ1-1	.	CASSDVGGLGTEAFF	TGCGCCAGCAGTGATGTCGGGGGACTGGGCACTGAAGCTTTCTTT
15	once	TRBV4-2	TRBJ1-1	.	CASSPDVAGNTEAFF	TGTGCCAGCAGCCCGGATGTGGCAGGGAACACTGAAGCTTTCTTT
14	.	TRBV6-5	TRBJ1-3	.	CASFPRGSGNTIYF	TGTGCCAGCTTCCCCCGAGGGTCTGGAAACACCATATATTTT
13	.	TRBV6-6	TRBJ1-1	TRBD1	CASNPTGAGEAFF	TGTGCCAGCAATCCAACAGGGGCGGGTGAAGCTTTCTTT
16	.	TRBV19	TRBJ1-5	.	CASSTRGAVGNQPQHF	TGTGCCAGTAGTACCCGCGGGGCGGTTGGCAATCAGCCCCAGCATTTT
12	.	TRBV28	TRBJ2-3	.	CASSESADTQYF	TGTGCCAGCTCCGAATCCGCAGATACGCAGTATTTT
16	.	TRBV3-1/TRBV3-2	TRBJ1-5	TRBD1	CASSQWGQGAIQPQHF	TGTGCCAGCAGCCAATGGGGTCAGGGGGCAATTCAGCCCCAGCATTTT
14	.	TRBV6-6	TRBJ1-3	.	CASSYFDSGNTIYF	TGTGCCAGCAGTTACTTTGACTCTGGAAACACCATATATTTT
11	.	TRBV7-2	TRBJ2-7	.	CASRLNQEQYF	TGTGCCAGCAGATTGAACCAGGAGCAGTACTTC
16	.	TRBV28	TRBJ2-7	.	CASSSLSKPASYEQYF	TGTGCCAGCAGTTCTCTTTCTAAACCCGCCTCCTACGAGCAGTACTTC
16	.	TRBV11-3	TRBJ1-2	.	CASSLDRVGAAGGYTF	TGTGCCAGCAGCTTAGATCGGGTAGGGGCGGCCGGTGGCTACACCTTC
13	.	TRBV6-5	TRBJ1-1	.	CASRYNPNTEAFF	TGTGCCAGCAGATATAACCCGAACACTGAAGCTTTCTTT
13	once	TRBV30	TRBJ2-7	.	CAWSILGEDEQYF	TGTGCCTGGAGTATCTTAGGGGAAGACGAGCAGTACTTC
15	.	TRBV11-3	TRBJ2-5	.	CASSLADRLGETQYF	TGTGCCAGCAGCTTGGCCGACAGGCTAGGAGAGACCCAGTACTTC
13	once	TRBV2	TRBJ2-3	.	CASKGRDTDTQYF	TGTGCCAGCAAGGGCAGGGACACAGATACGCAGTATTTT
14	.	TRBV19	TRBJ1-1	.	CASSIAKGFTEAFF	TGTGCCAGTAGTATAGCAAAGGGGTTCACCGAAGCTTTCTTT
15	.	TRBV9	TRBJ2-5	.	CASSVADGREETQYF	TGTGCCAGCAGCGTTGCTGATGGACGGGAAGAGACCCAGTACTTC
13	.	TRBV10-3	TRBJ2-7	.	CAISGGPYYEQYF	TGTGCCATCAGTGGAGGGCCATACTACGAGCAGTACTTC
14	.	TRBV5-1	TRBJ2-7	TRBD2	CASSVLAGAREQYF	TGCGCCAGCAGCGTACTAGCGGGAGCACGGGAGCAGTACTTC
11	.	TRBV20-1	TRBJ1-2	.	CSGTFNYGYTF	TGCAGTGGTACCTTTAACTATGGCTACACCTTC
14	.	TRBV7-8	TRBJ2-7	.	CASSLAFQGDEQYF	TGTGCCAGCAGCTTAGCGTTCCAGGGAGACGAGCAGTACTTC
17	.	TRBV5-4	TRBJ2-3	TRBD2	CASSLGFAGGGTDTQYF	TGTGCCAGCAGCTTGGGGTTTGCGGGAGGTGGCACAGATACGCAGTATTTT
15	.	TRBV9	TRBJ1-2	TRBD1	CASSVGGQGFNGYTF	TGTGCCAGCAGCGTGGGTGGACAGGGGTTTAACGGCTACACCTTC
18	.	TRBV25-1	TRBJ1-2	TRBD1	CASRKGTGSTISGYGYTF	TGTGCCAGCCGGAAGGGGACAGGGAGTACGATTAGTGGCTATGGCTACACCTTC
14	.	TRBV28	TRBJ1-1	.	CASSLFRLNTEAFF	TGTGCCAGCAGTTTATTTCGGCTTAACACTGAAGCTTTCTTT